This T cell receptor beta chain was sequenced in a study of blood T cell repertoires in COVID-19. Whole-study context: T cells, B-cell-depleted T cells, or PBMCs supplied cDNA or gDNA.

Germline-derived CDR1 and CDR2 are SGHRS and YFSETQ. This CDR3 has 15 residues. V was cut by 0 bases and J by 1 base, with 10 bases left in between. Participants' own reports of clinical history determined their cohort assignment. As handled by the study authors: Reference gene primer amplification in the assay estimated nucleated cell counts. Only in-frame clones appear in the TCRdb table, and some are missing; sequencing was by immunoSEQ multiplex PCR. D and trimming come from the DNA, and the V and J calls and clone size come from that table. This table holds 200,000 or so clones, about 88% found once.

The sequence was obtained from a woman between 25 and 40 years old who had recovered from COVID-19. This sequence joins TRBV5-1 and TRBJ1-1; weak D call: TRBD1 (6 bases). Sequencing input: PBMCs or T cells enriched from blood (not recorded which). The CDR3 is CASSLDGTQNTEAFF. CDR3 sequence (DNA): TGCGCCAGCAGCTTGGACGGGACACAGAACACTGAAGCTTTCTTT.